This TCR beta chain was documented in a study of glioma-infiltrating T cells after dendritic cell vaccination. Documented time point: after dendritic cell vaccination, including at tumor progression/relapse. The CDR3 extends over 14 amino acids. Germline V gene sequence: CDR1 SNHLY, CDR2 FYNNEI. Trimming took 7 bases from V and 8 from J, leaving 20 bases between them. Sequencing was performed with immunoSEQ multiplex PCR; in TCRdb, only in-frame clones are kept and a portion is missing. The table shows more than 95,000 clones, with almost 90% occurring only once. The sequence was collected from a human donor with glioblastoma. Material: blood, obtained after dendritic cell vaccination. The chain uses TRBV2 and TRBJ1-2, with a tentative D call TRBD1 (6 bases). The CDR3: CASKGDGPLRGYTF. The CDR3 DNA follows: TGTGCCAGCAAGGGGGATGGACCTTTGAGGGGCTACACCTTC.